The 27 T cell receptor beta chains reported below all come from one sample, sequenced in a study of immune aging and cytomegalovirus after organ transplant (dated by TCRdb to the early 2020s). In the paper's terms, the time point label means: five sample-tagged time points from pre-transplant (day -1) to day 368 post-transplant, pooled. Library preparation was by single-cell sequencing. TCRdb lists the instrument as Illumina NovaSeq 6000. The BD Rhapsody Targeted mRNA and AbSeq Reagent Kit was used in a microwell format for cell capture and library preparation. TCRdb reprocessing: public reads trimmed at Q25 with fastp, clones called with MiXCR, in-frame beta chains kept. A single entry per CDR3 protein holds the most common genes and DNA from its merged rows. The sample table lists about 21,000 distinct CDR3 sequences, approximately 40% of them with a count of one. Of the sample, less than 30% falls within the top ten clones.

The antigens these receptors bind are not known. The sample in question was CMV peptide-activated CD4+ and CD8+ T cells sorted from blood, obtained at five time points, pooled. This specimen's cell subset or site label, per the study, means: sorted CD8+CD137+ and CD4+CD154+ T cells after about 12 h CMV IE-1 peptide stimulation. Receptors were obtained from a female donor who had a heart transplant and CMV viremia.

Points on this clonotype: The junction shows a germline mismatch at one end, possibly a read error. The chain has TRBV25-1 and TRBJ1-2; no clear D gene. This CDR3 is built from 14 residues. From germline, CDR1 is MGHDK and CDR2 SYGVNS. The chain's CDR3 is CASSEYRGKGGYAF. The CDR3 DNA reads as TGTGCCAGCAGTGAATATAGAGGCAAGGGTGGCTACGCCTTC.

As for this clonotype: An end of the junction differs from the germline gene, which may be a read error. The gene calls are TRBV20-1 and TRBJ2-5; 9 nucleotides agree with TRBD2. CDR1 and CDR2 (germline): DFQATT, SNEGSKA (reference sequence). The CDR3 runs to 14 residues. The CDR3 nucleotides are TGCAGTGCTATGCGGGGGGGGATAGGAGAGATCCAGTACTTC. Translation: CSAMRGGIGEIQYF.

With regard to this clonotype: No conserved phenylalanine or tryptophan ends this CDR3, so it is likely a read error. The chain has TRBV18 and TRBJ2-7; perhaps TRBD2 as D (5 bases). This CDR3 spans 14 amino acids. The germline V gene has CDR1 KGHSH and CDR2 LQKENI. The CDR3 DNA is TGTGCCAGCTCGGGCCGGGGTCCGTCCTACGGGCAGTACCTC. Its translation is CASSGRGPSYGQYL.

The chain uses TRBV5-1 and TRBJ1-2, with D maybe TRBD1 (6 bases). The ends were cut back, 0 bases at V and 0 bases at J, with 6 bases in the middle. Germline CDR1 SGHRS, CDR2 YFSETQ. CDR3 length: 14 residues. CDR3 protein: CASSLGTANYGYTF. CDR3 nucleotides: TGCGCCAGCAGCTTGGGGACAGCTAACTATGGCTACACCTTC. Using reference TRBV5-1 and TRBJ1-2 for the parts outside the CDR3, the full variable domain is KAGVTQTPRYLIKTRGQQVTLSCSPISGHRSVSWYQQTPGQGLQFLFEYFSETQRNKGNFPGRFSGRQFSNSRSEMNVSTLELGDSALYLCASSLGTANYGYTFGSGTRLTVV.

This clonotype was picked up many times. The rearrangement uses TRBV5-6 and TRBJ1-1; 7 bases map to TRBD1. The germline V gene encodes CDR1 SGHDT and CDR2 YYEEEE. The CDR3 is 16 residues long. Losses at the gene ends were 4 bases for V and 1 base for J; bases not matched to a gene: 10. CDR3 protein: CASSLSRTGWNTEAFF. CDR3 in DNA: TGTGCCAGCAGCCTTTCCAGGACAGGATGGAACACTGAAGCTTTCTTT.

The chain employs TRBV6-2 or TRBV6-3 and TRBJ2-7, with a tentative D call TRBD2 (6 bases). In germline, CDR1 is MNHEY, CDR2 SVGEGT. The CDR3 length is 16 residues. The germline V and J ends were trimmed by 6 bases and 3 bases, with 21 bases remaining between them. The CDR3 DNA sequence: TGTGCCAGCAGATCCCCGGGGACGGGGGAGAGCTACGAGCAGTACTTC. Its protein is CASRSPGTGESYEQYF.

This clonotype was found a few times. The genes are TRBV20-1 and TRBJ1-1; D is uncertain. The CDR3 covers 13 residues. Looked up from germline, CDR1 is DFQATT and CDR2 is SNEGSKA (reference sequence). V lost 0 bases and J lost 7, with 12 bases in between. CDR3 DNA sequence: TGCAGTGCTAGAGATAGGGCAGAATTTGAAGCTTTCTTT. Translated: CSARDRAEFEAFF.

The rearrangement joins TRBV18 to TRBJ2-7, with TRBD2 matching 11 bases. The V gene's germline CDR1 is KGHSH and CDR2 LQKENI. V was pared by 6 bases and J by 4 bases, with 5 bases of the junction left unmatched. CDR3 length equals 14 residues. The chain's CDR3 is CASSVTSGIYEQYF. The CDR3 DNA sequence: TGTGCCAGCTCCGTGACTAGCGGGATTTACGAGCAGTACTTC.

This chain uses TRBV28 with TRBJ2-7, with D perhaps TRBD1 or TRBD2 (5 bases each). The V gene lost 7 bases and the J gene lost 0 bases, with 10 bases spanning the gap. Germline V gene lookup returns CDR1 MDHEN and CDR2 SYDVKM. CDR3 length equals 13 residues. CDR3 DNA sequence: TGTGCCAGCACGGGGCGGAGCTCCTACGAGCAGTACTTC. This sequence encodes CASTGRSSYEQYF.

This clonotype was detected a few times. This chain joins TRBV18 and TRBJ2-7, with a weak D call TRBD1 (6 bases). Trimming stripped 2 bases from V and 7 bases from J, with 12 bases between. Germline V CDR1 and CDR2: KGHSH, LQKENI. This CDR3 is built from 13 residues. The CDR3 sequence is CASSPAGAGEQYF. CDR3 coding DNA: TGTGCCAGCTCACCAGCAGGGGCGGGTGAGCAGTACTTC.

The genes are TRBV11-2 and TRBJ2-7; the D is unclear. The V end lost 5 bases, the J end lost 0 bases, and 11 bases lay between the germline ends. CDR1 SGHAT and CDR2 FQNNGV come from the germline V gene. The length of the CDR3 is 14 residues. The CDR3 here is CASSLHTDSYEQYF. CDR3 DNA: TGTGCCAGCAGCCTACACACCGACTCCTACGAGCAGTACTTC.

Comments on this clonotype: This is likely an artifact of a read error, given a far larger clone one base away. This chain uses TRBV18 with TRBJ2-7, with TRBD2 matching 8 bases. With 3 bases clipped from V and 7 bases from J, the junction kept 17 bases outside the gene matches. Germline CDR1 reads KGHSH; CDR2 reads LQKENI. This CDR3 has 17 residues. CDR3 protein: CASSPSGGSGSLDEQYF. CDR3 sequence (DNA): TGTGCCAGCTCACCCTCCGGTGGGAGCGGGAGTTTGGATGAGCAGTACTTC.

The chain recombines TRBV12-3 or TRBV12-4 with TRBJ2-7, with no clear D. This CDR3 comprises 12 residues. Trimming removed 6 bases at V and 7 bases at J, with 13 bases between. The CDR3 nucleotides read TGTGCCAGCAGCCCTCCTTCGAGGGAGCAGTACTTC. Protein: CASSPPSREQYF.

This chain connects TRBV30 to TRBJ1-3, with TRBD1 as a possible D gene (5 bases). Between the trimmed V and J ends, which lost 4 bases and 1 base, there was a span of 14 bases. This CDR3 is built from 15 residues. The germline gives CDR1 GTSNPN, CDR2 SVGIG (reference sequence). The CDR3 here is CAWTGGWWSGNTIYF. The CDR3 DNA is TGTGCCTGGACGGGGGGATGGTGGTCTGGAAACACCATATATTTT.

This clonotype was detected a few times. The V call is TRBV27, the J call TRBJ2-7, with 8 bases matching TRBD1. Germline assignment: CDR1 MNHEY and CDR2 SMNVEV (reference sequence). V dropped 0 bases and J dropped 4; count of bases not matched to a gene: 5. This CDR3 contains 15 residues. CDR3 sequence reads: CASSLSTGARYEQYF. The CDR3, as DNA: TGTGCCAGCAGTTTATCGACAGGGGCGAGGTACGAGCAGTACTTC.

This rearrangement joins TRBV19 to TRBJ2-7, with a possible D match to TRBD2 (6 bases). V lost 2 bases and J lost 3, with 14 bases in between. This CDR3 has 15 residues. Per germline, CDR1 LNHDA and CDR2 SQIVND (reference sequence). CDR3 nucleotides: TGTGCCAGTAGTATAACTTGGACGGGGGTCTACGAGCAGTACTTC. This encodes CASSITWTGVYEQYF.

V usage is TRBV5-5 and J usage is TRBJ2-3, with a tentative D call TRBD1 (6 bases). Germline V gene sequence: CDR1 SGHKS, CDR2 YYEKEE (reference sequence). The CDR3 length is 15 residues. The germline V and J ends were trimmed by 4 bases and 0 bases, with 12 bases remaining between them. CDR3 region: CASSPTGQSTDTQYF. The CDR3 DNA sequence: TGTGCCAGCAGCCCCACGGGACAAAGCACAGATACGCAGTATTTT.

The gene calls are TRBV9 and TRBJ2-7; 8 nucleotides agree with TRBD2. CDR3 length: 15 residues. CDR1 and CDR2 (germline): SGDLS, YYNGEE. With V trimmed by 4 bases and J by 5 bases, 11 bases remained unmatched. The CDR3 DNA is TGTGCCAGCAGCCCTTCAGCGGGAGCCCATAACGAGCAGTACTTC. It encodes CASSPSAGAHNEQYF.

This chain joins TRBV4-1 and TRBJ2-1; no definite D call. The CDR3 length is 16 residues. The germline V and J ends were trimmed by 4 bases and 6 bases, with 19 bases remaining between them. Germline V CDR1 and CDR2: MGHRA, YSYEKL. CDR3 amino acids: CASSRPRTPSGNEQFF. The CDR3 DNA reads TGCGCCAGCAGCCGGCCAAGAACCCCTTCGGGCAATGAGCAGTTCTTC.

Remarks on this clonotype: Because the CDR3 is missing its conserved closing phenylalanine or tryptophan, this is likely a read error. It is unclear where the CDR3 begins or ends on the DNA, so no DNA is shown, and the CDR3 is as TCRdb lists it. V gene TRBV27 combines with J gene TRBJ2-5; the table calls TRBD2, which could not be checked here. The CDR3 is 15 amino acids long, termini counted. Germline V lookup: CDR1 MNHEY, CDR2 SMNVEV (reference sequence). The CDR3 spells CASSLYGLGGETRYS.

This clonotype was seen a few times. V is TRBV10-2 and J is TRBJ1-1; 8 bases agree with TRBD1. CDR3 length equals 15 residues. CDR1 and CDR2 from the germline V gene are WSHSY and SAAADI. Trimming took 3 bases from V and 0 from J; bases not matched to a gene: 3. Here the CDR3 reads CASSDGQGLNTEAFF. CDR3 DNA: TGCGCCAGCAGTGACGGACAGGGCTTGAACACTGAAGCTTTCTTT.

This clonotype was observed at least ten times. The chain combines TRBV14 with TRBJ1-1, with D possibly TRBD1 on 5 matching bases. This CDR3 region has 14 residues. V was trimmed by 4 bases and J by 1 base, leaving 10 bases between them. Germline CDR1 and CDR2: SGHDN and FVKESK. DNA of the CDR3: TGTGCCAGCAGCCCCGGGCAGGGGAACACTGAAGCTTTCTTT. Translating it yields CASSPGQGNTEAFF.

There are a few counts of this clonotype. The CDR3 DNA sequence: TGTGCCAGTAGTCTTGACAGGGGGGCTGGCTACACCTTC. Protein product: CASSLDRGAGYTF. The chain combines TRBV19 with TRBJ1-2; 9 bases align to TRBD1. Trimming at V came to 5 bases and at J to 7 bases, leaving 5 bases not matched to a gene. CDR1 is LNHDA, CDR2 SQIVND, per germline (reference sequence). This CDR3 has 13 amino acids.

The genes are TRBV6-2 or TRBV6-3 and TRBJ2-2; 9 nucleotides line up with TRBD2. CDR3 length equals 17 residues. CDR1 and CDR2 from the germline V gene are MNHEY and SVGEGT. V lost 6 bases to trimming and J lost 4 bases; unmatched junction nucleotides: 12. As DNA, the CDR3 is TGTGCCAGCAGCCTACGGTCTAGCGGGACCTTCACCGGGGAGCTGTTTTTT. This codes for CASSLRSSGTFTGELFF.

This clonotype came up a few times. The rearrangement uses TRBV4-2 and TRBJ2-7; 10 nucleotides align to TRBD1. V trimming: 1 base; J trimming: 6 bases; junction bases outside the gene matches: 9. The CDR3 spans 16 residues. Germline CDR1 reads LGHNA; CDR2 reads YNFKEQ. The CDR3 sequence: CASSQVGPDRGPEQYF. The CDR3 nucleotides are TGTGCCAGCAGCCAAGTTGGCCCCGACAGGGGGCCCGAGCAGTACTTC.

Concerning this clonotype: One end of the junction does not line up with germline, which may come from a read error. This chain uses TRBV20-1 with TRBJ2-1; D is possibly TRBD1 (6 bases). This CDR3 is 11 amino acids long. Per the germline V gene, CDR1 is DFQATT and CDR2 is SNEGSKA (reference sequence). The CDR3 region is CSAGRDNEQSF. The CDR3 coding sequence is TGCAGTGCTGGAAGGGACAATGAGCAGTCCTTC.

This clonotype was counted at least ten times. The chain is built from TRBV28 and TRBJ1-2, with D unresolved. V lost 5 bases to trimming and J lost 6 bases, with 19 bases between them. CDR1 is MDHEN, CDR2 SYDVKM, per germline. This CDR3 is built from 15 residues. The CDR3 protein is CASSAHGEREDGYTF. In DNA, the CDR3 is TGTGCCAGCAGTGCACACGGCGAACGGGAGGATGGCTACACCTTC.